This TCR beta chain was retrieved from a study of tumor-infiltrating lymphocytes in primary liver carcinoma. A primer matching the constant region was used to make TCR beta cDNA from 450 to 550 ng of total RNA. A slightly modified ARM-PCR protocol with three nested multiplex PCR rounds produced these TCR beta libraries. With TRBV1-TRBV30 forward primers and a C-beta reverse primer, the first two PCR rounds were run for 10 cycles each. TCRdb re-called the multiplex PCR reads with MiXCR, one entry per CDR3 protein. Among around 88,000 distinct CDR3 sequences listed, about 70% were seen once. The CDR3 runs to 13 residues. Looked up from germline, CDR1 is SQVTM and CDR2 is ANQGSEA. Points from the study as a whole: Lesser overlap characterized tumor-adjacent and tumor-blood pairs relative to tumor region pairs.

Co-extraction of RNA and DNA was performed on about 18-33 mg of unsorted bulk tissue. Turning to this clonotype: Antigen: not known. Just one base apart from a much larger clone, this may be a read error.

Sequencing was carried out using tumor-adjacent normal liver tissue. V gene TRBV29-1 combines with J gene TRBJ1-1; TRBD1 aligns across 8 bases. This TCR derives from a man aged 40-55 years with primary liver carcinoma and hepatitis B virus infection. The DNA for the CDR3 is TGCAACCCCAGCCCAGGGGGCAGTGCTGAAGCTTTCTTT. Amino acid sequence: CNPSPGGSAEAFF.